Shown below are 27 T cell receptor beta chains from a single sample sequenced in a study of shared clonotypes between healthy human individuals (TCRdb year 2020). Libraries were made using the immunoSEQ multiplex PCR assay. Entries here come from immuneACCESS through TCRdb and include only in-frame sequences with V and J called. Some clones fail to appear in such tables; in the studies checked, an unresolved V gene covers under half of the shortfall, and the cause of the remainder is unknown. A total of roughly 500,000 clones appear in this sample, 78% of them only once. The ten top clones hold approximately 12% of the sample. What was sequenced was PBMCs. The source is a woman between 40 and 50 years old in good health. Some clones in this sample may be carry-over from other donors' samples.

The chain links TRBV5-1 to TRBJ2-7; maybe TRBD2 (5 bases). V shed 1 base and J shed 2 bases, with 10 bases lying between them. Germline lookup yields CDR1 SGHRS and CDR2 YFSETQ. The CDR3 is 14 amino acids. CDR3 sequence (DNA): TGCGCCAGCAGCTTGATGGACTCAACCTACGAGCAGTACTTC. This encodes CASSLMDSTYEQYF.

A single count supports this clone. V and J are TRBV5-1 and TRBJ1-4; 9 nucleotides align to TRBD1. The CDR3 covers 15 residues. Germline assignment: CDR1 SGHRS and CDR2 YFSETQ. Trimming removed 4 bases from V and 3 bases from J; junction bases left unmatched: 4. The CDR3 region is CASSVQGAANEKLFF. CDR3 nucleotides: TGCGCCAGCAGCGTACAGGGGGCTGCTAATGAAAAACTGTTTTTT.

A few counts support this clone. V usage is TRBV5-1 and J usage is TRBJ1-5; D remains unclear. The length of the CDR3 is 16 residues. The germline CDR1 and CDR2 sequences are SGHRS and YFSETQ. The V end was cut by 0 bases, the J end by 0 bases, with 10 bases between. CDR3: CASSLGYGDSNQPQHF. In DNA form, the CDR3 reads TGCGCCAGCAGCTTGGGGTATGGGGATAGCAATCAGCCCCAGCATTTT.

CDR3 DNA sequence: TGTGCCAGCAGCAGGAATCTGTACAATGAGCAGTTCTTC. This translates into CASSRNLYNEQFF. The V and J genes are TRBV7-2 and TRBJ2-1; D is unclear. The CDR3 loop spans 13 amino acids. The V gene lost 5 bases and the J gene lost 4 bases, with 9 bases spanning the gap. Germline V gene sequence: CDR1 SGHTA, CDR2 FQGNSA.

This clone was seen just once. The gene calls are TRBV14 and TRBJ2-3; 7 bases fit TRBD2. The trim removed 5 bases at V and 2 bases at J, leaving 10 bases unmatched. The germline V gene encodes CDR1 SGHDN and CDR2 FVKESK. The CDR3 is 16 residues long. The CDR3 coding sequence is TGTGCCAGCAGCGACCGGGACTACCTCTTCACAGATACGCAGTATTTT. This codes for CASSDRDYLFTDTQYF.

As DNA, the CDR3 is TGCGCCAGCAGCTCCCGCGCCACCCGTTTTGTGGAGACCCAGTACTTC. Translated, it gives CASSSRATRFVETQYF. V and J are TRBV5-1 and TRBJ2-5; D is unclear. Germline CDR1 reads SGHRS; CDR2 reads YFSETQ. Trimming shortened V by 3 bases and J by 5 bases, and 20 bases separated the two germline ends. CDR3 length equals 16 residues.

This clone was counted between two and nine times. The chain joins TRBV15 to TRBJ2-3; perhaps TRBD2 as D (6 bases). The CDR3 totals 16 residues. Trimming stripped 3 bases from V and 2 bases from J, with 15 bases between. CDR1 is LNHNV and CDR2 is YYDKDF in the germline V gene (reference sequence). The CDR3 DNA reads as TGTGCCACCAGCAGGCGTTCTGCGGGGCACACAGATACGCAGTATTTT. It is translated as CATSRRSAGHTDTQYF.

The CDR3, as DNA: TGTGCCAGTAGTCCAGGGTCGGGGGTCTGGAACACTGAAGCTTTCTTT. As protein: CASSPGSGVWNTEAFF. This chain uses TRBV6-6 with TRBJ1-1; tentatively, D is TRBD1 (5 bases). Between the trimmed V and J ends, which lost 9 bases and 1 base, there was a span of 21 bases. Germline V gene sequence: CDR1 MNHNY, CDR2 SVGAGI (reference sequence). This CDR3 is 16 amino acids long.

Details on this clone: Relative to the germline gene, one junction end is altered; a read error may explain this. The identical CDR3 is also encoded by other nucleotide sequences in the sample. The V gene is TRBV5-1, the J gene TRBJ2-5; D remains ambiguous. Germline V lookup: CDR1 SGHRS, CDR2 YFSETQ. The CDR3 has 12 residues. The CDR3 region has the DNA TGCGCCAGTAGCTTGGACCAAGAGACCCAGTACTTC. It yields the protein CASSLDQETQYF. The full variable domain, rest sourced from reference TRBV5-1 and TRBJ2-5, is KAGVTQTPRYLIKTRGQQVTLSCSPISGHRSVSWYQQTPGQGLQFLFEYFSETQRNKGNFPGRFSGRQFSNSRSEMNVSTLELGDSALYLCASSLDQETQYFGPGTRLLVL.

The CDR3 DNA sequence: TGTGCCAGCAGCGTAGAGGCGTTCCCACAAGAGACCCAGTACTTC. This gives the protein CASSVEAFPQETQYF. The rearrangement links TRBV2 to TRBJ2-5; no clear D. Per the germline V gene, CDR1 is SNHLY and CDR2 is FYNNEI. The CDR3 extends over 15 amino acids. V shed 6 bases and J shed 2 bases, with 16 bases lying between them.

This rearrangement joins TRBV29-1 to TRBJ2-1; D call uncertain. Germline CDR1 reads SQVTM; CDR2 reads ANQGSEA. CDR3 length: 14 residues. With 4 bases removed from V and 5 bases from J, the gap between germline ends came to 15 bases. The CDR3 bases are TGCAGCGTTGGAAGAGGAAATACCCACAATGAGCAGTTCTTC. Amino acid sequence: CSVGRGNTHNEQFF.

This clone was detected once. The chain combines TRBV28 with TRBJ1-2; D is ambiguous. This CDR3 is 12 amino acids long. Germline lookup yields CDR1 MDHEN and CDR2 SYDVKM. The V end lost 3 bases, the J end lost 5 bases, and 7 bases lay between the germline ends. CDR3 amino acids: CASSFRRYGYTF. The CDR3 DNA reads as TGTGCCAGCAGTTTTAGGAGATATGGCTACACCTTC.

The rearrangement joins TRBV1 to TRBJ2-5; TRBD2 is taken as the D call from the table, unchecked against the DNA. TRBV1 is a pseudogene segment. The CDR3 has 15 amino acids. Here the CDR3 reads CTSSPQDWVRETQYF. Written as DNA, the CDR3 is TGCACCAGCAGCCCCCAGGACTGGGTCCGAGAGACCCAGTACTTC.

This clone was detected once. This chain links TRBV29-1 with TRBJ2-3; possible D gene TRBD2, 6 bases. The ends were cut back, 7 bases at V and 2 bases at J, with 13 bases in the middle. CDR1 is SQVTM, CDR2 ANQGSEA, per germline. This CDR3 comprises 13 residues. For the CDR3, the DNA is TGCAGCGGCCTTAGCGGAAACACAGATACGCAGTATTTT. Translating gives CSGLSGNTDTQYF.

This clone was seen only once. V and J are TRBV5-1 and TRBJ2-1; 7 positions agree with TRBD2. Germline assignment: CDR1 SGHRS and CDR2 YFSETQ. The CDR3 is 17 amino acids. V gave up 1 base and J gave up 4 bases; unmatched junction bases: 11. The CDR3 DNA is TGCGCCAGCAGCTTGCTTGTTGGCGGGAGTAGGTACAATGAGCAGTTCTTC. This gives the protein CASSLLVGGSRYNEQFF.

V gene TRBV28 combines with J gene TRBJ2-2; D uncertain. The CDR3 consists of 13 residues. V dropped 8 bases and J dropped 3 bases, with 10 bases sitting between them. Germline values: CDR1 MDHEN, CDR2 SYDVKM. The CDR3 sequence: CASRRTDTGELFF. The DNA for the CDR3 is TGTGCCAGCCGAAGAACCGACACCGGGGAGCTGTTTTTT.

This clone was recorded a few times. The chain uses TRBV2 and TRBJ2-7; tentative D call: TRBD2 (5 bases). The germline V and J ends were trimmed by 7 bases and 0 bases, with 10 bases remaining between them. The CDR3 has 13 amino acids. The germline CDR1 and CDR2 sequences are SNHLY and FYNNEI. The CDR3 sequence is CASTEGTSYEQYF. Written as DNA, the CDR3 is TGTGCCAGCACTGAGGGCACCTCCTACGAGCAGTACTTC.

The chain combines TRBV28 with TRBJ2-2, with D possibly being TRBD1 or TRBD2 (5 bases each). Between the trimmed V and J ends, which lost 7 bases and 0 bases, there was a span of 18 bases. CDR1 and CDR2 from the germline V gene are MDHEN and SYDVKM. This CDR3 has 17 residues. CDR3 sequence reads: CASNKGRITSNTGELFF. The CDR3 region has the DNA TGTGCCAGCAACAAGGGACGTATCACCTCGAACACCGGGGAGCTGTTTTTT. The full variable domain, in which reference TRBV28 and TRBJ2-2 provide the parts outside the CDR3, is DVKVTQSSRYLVKRTGEKVFLECVQDMDHENMFWYRQDPGLGLRLIYFSYDVKMKEKGDIPEGYSVSREKKERFSLILESASTNQTSMYLCASNKGRITSNTGELFFGEGSRLTVL.

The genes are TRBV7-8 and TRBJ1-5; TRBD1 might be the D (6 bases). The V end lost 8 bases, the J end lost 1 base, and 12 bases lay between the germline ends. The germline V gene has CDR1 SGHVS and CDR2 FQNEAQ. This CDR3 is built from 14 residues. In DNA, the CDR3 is TGTGCCAGCGCGGGAGGGGGAAGCAATCAGCCCCAGCATTTT. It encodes CASAGGGSNQPQHF.

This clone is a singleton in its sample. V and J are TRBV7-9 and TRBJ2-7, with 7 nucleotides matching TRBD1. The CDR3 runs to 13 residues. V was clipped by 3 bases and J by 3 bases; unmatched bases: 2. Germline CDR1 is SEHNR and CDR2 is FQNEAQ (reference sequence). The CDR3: CASSLDRFYEQYF. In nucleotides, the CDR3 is TGTGCCAGCAGCTTGGACAGGTTCTACGAGCAGTACTTC.

Here the CDR3 reads CASSLAGTGTTEAFF. CDR3 coding DNA: TGTGCCAGCAGCTTGGCCGGGACAGGGACCACTGAAGCTTTCTTT. This chain links TRBV5-4 with TRBJ1-1, with 9 bases aligning to TRBD1. Germline CDR1 reads SGHNT; CDR2 reads YYREEE (reference sequence). The CDR3 is 15 residues long. Trimming removed 0 bases from V and 4 bases from J; junction bases left unmatched: 4.

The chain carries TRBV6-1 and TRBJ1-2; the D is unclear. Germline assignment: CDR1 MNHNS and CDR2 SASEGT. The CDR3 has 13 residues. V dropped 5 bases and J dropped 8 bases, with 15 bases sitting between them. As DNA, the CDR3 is TGTGCCAGCAGTACCCGTTCCTCGGCGGGCTACACCTTC. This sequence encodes CASSTRSSAGYTF.

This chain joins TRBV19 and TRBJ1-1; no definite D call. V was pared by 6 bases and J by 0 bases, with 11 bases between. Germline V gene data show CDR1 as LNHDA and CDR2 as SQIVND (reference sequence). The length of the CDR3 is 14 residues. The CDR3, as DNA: TGTGCCAGTAGCTCTCAGGCGGTGAACACTGAAGCTTTCTTT. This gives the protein CASSSQAVNTEAFF.

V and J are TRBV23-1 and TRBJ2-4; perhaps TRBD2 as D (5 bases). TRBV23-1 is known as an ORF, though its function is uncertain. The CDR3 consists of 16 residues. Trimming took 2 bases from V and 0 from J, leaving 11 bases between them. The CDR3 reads CASSQPRAGAKNIQYF. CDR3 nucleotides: TGCGCCAGCAGTCAACCGCGGGCAGGAGCCAAAAACATTCAGTACTTC.

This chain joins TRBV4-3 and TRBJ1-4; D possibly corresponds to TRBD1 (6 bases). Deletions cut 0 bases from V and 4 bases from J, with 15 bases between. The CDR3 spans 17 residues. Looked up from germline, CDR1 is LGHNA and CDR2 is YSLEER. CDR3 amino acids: CASSQDRGAIGNEKLFF. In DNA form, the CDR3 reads TGCGCCAGCAGCCAAGATAGGGGGGCGATCGGTAATGAAAAACTGTTTTTT.

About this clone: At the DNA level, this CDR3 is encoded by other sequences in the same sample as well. Written as DNA, the CDR3 is TGTGCCAGCAGCTTACAGTTACAAGAGACCCAGTACTTC. Encoded protein: CASSLQLQETQYF. The V gene is TRBV5-4, the J gene TRBJ2-5; no clear D gene. There are 13 residues in the CDR3. Between the trimmed V and J ends, which lost 2 bases and 2 bases, there was a span of 7 bases. The V gene's germline CDR1 is SGHNT and CDR2 YYREEE (reference sequence).

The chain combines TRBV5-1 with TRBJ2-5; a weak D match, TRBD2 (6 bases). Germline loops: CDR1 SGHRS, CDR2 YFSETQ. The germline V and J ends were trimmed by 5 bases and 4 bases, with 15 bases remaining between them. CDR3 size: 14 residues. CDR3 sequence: CASSTGRATETQYF. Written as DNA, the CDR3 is TGCGCCAGCAGTACCGGGAGAGCGACAGAGACCCAGTACTTC.